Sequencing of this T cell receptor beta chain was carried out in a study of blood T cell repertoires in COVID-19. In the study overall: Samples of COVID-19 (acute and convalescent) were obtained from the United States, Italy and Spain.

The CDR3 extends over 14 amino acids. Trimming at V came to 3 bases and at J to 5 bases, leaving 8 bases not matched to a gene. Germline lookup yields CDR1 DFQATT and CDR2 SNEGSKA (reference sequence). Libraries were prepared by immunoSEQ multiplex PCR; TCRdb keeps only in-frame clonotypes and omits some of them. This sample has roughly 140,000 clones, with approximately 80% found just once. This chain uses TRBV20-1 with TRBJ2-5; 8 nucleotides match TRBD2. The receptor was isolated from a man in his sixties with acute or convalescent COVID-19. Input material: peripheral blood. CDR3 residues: CSASLGLGGETQYF. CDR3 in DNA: TGCAGTGCTAGTTTGGGACTAGGAGGCGAGACCCAGTACTTC.